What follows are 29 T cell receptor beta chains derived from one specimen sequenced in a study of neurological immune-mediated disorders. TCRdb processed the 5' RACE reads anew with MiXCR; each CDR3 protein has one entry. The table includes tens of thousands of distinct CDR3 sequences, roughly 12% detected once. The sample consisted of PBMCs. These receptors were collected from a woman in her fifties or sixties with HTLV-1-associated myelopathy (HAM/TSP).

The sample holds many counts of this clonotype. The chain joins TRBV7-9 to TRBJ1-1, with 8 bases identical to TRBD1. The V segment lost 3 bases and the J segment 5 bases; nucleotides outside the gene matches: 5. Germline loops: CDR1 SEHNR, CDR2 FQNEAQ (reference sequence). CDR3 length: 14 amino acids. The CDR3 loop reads CASSFGQGLTEAFF. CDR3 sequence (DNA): TGTGCCAGCAGCTTCGGACAGGGTCTAACTGAAGCTTTCTTT.

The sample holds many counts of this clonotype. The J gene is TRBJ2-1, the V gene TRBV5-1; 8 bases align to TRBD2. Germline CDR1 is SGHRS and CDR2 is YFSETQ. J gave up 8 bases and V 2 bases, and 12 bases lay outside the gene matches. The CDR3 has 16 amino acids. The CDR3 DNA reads TGCGCCAGCAGCTTAGCTACTAGCGGCTTATTGGATGAGCAGTTCTTC. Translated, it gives CASSLATSGLLDEQFF.

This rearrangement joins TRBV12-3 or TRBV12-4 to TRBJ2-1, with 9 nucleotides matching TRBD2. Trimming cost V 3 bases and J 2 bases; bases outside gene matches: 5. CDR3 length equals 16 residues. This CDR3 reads CASSFLAGVPYNEQFF. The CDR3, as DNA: TGTGCCAGCAGTTTTTTAGCGGGAGTGCCCTACAATGAGCAGTTCTTC.

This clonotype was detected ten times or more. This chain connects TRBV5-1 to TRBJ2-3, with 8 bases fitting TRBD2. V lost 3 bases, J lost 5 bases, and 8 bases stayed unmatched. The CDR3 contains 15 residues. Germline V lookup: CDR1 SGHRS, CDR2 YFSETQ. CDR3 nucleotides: TGCGCCAGCAGCTACATAGCGGGAAAGGGAGATACGCAGTATTTT. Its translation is CASSYIAGKGDTQYF.

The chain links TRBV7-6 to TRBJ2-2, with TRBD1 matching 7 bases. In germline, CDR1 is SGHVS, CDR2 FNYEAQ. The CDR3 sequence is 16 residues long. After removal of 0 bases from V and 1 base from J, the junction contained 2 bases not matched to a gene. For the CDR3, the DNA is TGTGCCAGCAGCTTAGCGTACAGGGGGAACACCGGGGAGCTGTTTTTT. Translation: CASSLAYRGNTGELFF.

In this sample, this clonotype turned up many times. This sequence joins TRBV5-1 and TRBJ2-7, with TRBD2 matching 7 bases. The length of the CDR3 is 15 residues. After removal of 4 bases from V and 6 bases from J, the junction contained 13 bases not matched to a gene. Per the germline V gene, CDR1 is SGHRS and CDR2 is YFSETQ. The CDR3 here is CASSPDGGSYGEQYF. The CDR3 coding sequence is TGCGCCAGCAGCCCGGACGGCGGGAGCTATGGCGAGCAGTACTTC.

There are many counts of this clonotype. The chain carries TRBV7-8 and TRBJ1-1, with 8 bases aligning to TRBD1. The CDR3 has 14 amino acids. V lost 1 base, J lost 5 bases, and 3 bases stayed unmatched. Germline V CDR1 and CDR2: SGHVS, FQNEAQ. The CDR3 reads CASSLVGTGTEAFF. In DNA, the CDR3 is TGTGCCAGCAGCTTAGTAGGGACAGGAACTGAAGCTTTCTTT.

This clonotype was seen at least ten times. CDR3 residues: CASSLAGTGGFEQYF. DNA for the CDR3: TGCGCCAGCAGCTTGGCCGGGACAGGGGGCTTCGAGCAGTACTTC. The rearrangement joins TRBV5-1 to TRBJ2-7; 12 bases are a match to TRBD1. The V and J ends lost 0 bases and 6 bases, in that order; junction bases with no gene match: 4. In germline, CDR1 is SGHRS, CDR2 YFSETQ. The CDR3 sequence is 15 residues long.

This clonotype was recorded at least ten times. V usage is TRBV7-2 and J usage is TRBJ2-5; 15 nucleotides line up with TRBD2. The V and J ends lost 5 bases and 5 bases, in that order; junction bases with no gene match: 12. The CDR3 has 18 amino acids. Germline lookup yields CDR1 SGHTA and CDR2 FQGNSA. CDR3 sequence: CASSPGGLAGGGGETQYF. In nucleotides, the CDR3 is TGTGCCAGCAGCCCGGGGGGACTAGCGGGAGGAGGTGGGGAGACCCAGTACTTC. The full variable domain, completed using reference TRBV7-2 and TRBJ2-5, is GAGVSQSPSNKVTEKGKDVELRCDPISGHTALYWYRQSLGQGLEFLIYFQGNSAPDKSGLPSDRFSAERTGGSVSTLTIQRTQQEDSAVYLCASSPGGLAGGGGETQYFGPGTRLLVL.

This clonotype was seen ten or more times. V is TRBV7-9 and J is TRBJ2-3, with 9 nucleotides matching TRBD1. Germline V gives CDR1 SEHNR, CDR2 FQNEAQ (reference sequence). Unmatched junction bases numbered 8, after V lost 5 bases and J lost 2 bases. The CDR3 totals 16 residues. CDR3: CASSPSWDRDTDTQYF. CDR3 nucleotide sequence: TGTGCCAGCAGCCCTAGCTGGGACAGGGACACAGATACGCAGTATTTT.

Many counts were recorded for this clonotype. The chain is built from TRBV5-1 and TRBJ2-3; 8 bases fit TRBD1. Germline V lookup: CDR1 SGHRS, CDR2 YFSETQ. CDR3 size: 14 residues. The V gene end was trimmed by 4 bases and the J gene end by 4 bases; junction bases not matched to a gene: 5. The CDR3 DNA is TGCGCCAGCAGCCCCGGACAGGGCTCAGATACGCAGTATTTT. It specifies CASSPGQGSDTQYF.

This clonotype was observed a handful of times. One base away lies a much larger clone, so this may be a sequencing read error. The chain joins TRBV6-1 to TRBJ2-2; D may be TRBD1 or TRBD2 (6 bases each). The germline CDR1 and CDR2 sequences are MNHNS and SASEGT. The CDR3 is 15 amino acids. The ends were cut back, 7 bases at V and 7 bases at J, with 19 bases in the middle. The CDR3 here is CASTPKGGLGGELFF. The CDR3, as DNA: TGTGCCAGCACCCCGAAGGGGGGCTTGGGCGGGGAGCTGTTTTTT.

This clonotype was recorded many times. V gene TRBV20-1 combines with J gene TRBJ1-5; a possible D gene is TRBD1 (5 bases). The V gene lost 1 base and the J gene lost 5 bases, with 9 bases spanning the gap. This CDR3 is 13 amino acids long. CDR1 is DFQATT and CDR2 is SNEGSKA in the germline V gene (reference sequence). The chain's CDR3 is CSARGGRDQPQHF. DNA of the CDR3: TGCAGTGCTAGAGGGGGACGGGATCAGCCCCAGCATTTT.

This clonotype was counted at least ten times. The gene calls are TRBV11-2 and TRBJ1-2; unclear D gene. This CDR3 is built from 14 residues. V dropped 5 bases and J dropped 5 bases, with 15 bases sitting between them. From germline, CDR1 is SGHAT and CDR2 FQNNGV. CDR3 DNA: TGTGCCAGCAGCCCACGTGGACGGGCTTATGGCTACACCTTC. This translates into CASSPRGRAYGYTF.

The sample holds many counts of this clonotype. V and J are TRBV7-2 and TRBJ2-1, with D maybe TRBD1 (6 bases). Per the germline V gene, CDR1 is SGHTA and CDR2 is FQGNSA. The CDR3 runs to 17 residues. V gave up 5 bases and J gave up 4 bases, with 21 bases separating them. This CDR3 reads CASSRPQGQLSYNEQFF. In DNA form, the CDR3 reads TGTGCCAGCAGCAGACCCCAAGGACAGCTTTCGTACAATGAGCAGTTCTTC.

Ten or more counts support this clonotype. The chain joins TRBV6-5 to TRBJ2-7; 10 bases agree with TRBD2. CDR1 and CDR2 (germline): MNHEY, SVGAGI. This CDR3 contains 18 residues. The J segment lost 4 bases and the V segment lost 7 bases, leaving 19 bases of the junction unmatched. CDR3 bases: TGTGCCAGCACTTTGCCCGAAGGTAGCGGGAGGACCTCGTACGAGCAGTACTTC. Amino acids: CASTLPEGSGRTSYEQYF.

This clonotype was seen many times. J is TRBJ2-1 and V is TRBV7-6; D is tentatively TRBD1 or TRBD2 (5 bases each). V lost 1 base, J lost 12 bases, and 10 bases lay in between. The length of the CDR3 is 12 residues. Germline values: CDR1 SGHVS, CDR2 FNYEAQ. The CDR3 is CASSLGGIGQFF. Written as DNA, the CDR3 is TGTGCCAGCAGCTTAGGGGGGATAGGGCAGTTCTTC.

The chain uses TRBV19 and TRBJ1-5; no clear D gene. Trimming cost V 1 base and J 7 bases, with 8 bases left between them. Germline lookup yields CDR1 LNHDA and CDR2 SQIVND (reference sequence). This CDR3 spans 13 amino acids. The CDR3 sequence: CASSIVAEQPQHF. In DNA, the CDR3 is TGTGCCAGTAGTATAGTCGCGGAACAGCCCCAGCATTTT.

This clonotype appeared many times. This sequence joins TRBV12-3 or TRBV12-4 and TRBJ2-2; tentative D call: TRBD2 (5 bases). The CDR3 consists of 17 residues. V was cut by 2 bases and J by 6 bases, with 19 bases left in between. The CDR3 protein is CASSLIVVGQEAGELFF. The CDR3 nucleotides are TGTGCCAGCAGTTTAATAGTAGTTGGGCAGGAGGCCGGGGAGCTGTTTTTT.

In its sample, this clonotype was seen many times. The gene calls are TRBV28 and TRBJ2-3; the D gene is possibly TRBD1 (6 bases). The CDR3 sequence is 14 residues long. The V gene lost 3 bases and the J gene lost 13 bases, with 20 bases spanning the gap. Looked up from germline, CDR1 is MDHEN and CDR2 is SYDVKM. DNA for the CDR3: TGTGCCAGCAGTTTTAGAATCGGACAGCCCGCGAAGTATTTT. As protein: CASSFRIGQPAKYF.

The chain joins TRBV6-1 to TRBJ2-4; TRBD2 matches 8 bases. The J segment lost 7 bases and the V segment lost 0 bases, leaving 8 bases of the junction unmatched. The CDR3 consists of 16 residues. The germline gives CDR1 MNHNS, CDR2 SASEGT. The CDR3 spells CASSEAISGSGNIQYF. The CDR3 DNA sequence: TGTGCCAGCAGTGAAGCTATCAGCGGGAGTGGGAACATTCAGTACTTC.

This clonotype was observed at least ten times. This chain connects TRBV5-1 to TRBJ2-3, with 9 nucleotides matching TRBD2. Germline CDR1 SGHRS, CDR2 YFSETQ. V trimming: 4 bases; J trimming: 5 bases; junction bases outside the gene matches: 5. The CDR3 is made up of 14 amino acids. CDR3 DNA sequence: TGCGCCAGCAGCATAGCGGGAGCGGGAGATACGCAGTATTTT. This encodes CASSIAGAGDTQYF.

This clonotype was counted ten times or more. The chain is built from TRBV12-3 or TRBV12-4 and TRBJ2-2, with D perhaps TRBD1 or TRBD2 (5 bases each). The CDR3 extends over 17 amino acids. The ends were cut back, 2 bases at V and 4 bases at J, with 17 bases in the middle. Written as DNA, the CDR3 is TGTGCCAGCAGTTTAATTAGGGACCAATGGGGCACCGGGGAGCTGTTTTTT. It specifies CASSLIRDQWGTGELFF.

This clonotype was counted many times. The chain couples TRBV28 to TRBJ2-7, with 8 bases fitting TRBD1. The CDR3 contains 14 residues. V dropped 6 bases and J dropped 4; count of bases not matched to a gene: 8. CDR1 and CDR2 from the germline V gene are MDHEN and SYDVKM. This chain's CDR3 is CASRKTGAPYEQYF. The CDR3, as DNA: TGTGCCAGCAGGAAGACAGGGGCCCCTTACGAGCAGTACTTC.

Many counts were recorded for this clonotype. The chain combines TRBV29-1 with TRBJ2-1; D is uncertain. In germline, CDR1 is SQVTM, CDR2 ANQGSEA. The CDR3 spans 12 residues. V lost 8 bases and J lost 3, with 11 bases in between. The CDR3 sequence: CSTPTSYNEQFF. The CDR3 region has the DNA TGCAGCACACCCACCAGCTACAATGAGCAGTTCTTC.

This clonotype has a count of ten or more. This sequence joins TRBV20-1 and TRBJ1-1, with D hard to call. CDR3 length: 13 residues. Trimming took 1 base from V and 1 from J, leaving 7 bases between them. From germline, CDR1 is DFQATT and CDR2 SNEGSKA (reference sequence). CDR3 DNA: TGCAGTGCTAGAGCACGGCAGAACACTGAAGCTTTCTTT. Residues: CSARARQNTEAFF.

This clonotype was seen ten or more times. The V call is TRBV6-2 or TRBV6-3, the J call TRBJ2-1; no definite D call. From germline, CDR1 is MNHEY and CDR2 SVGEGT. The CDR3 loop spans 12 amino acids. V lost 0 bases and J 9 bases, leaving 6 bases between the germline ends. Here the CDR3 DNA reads TGTGCCAGCAGTTACTCGATGCCTGAGCAGTTCTTC. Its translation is CASSYSMPEQFF.

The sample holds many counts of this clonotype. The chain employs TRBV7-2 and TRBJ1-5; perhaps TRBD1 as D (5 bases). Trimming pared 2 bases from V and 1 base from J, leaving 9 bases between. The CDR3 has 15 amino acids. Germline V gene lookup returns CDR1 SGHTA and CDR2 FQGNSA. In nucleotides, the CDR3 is TGTGCCAGCAGCTTATTATGGGGGAGCAATCAGCCCCAGCATTTT. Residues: CASSLLWGSNQPQHF.

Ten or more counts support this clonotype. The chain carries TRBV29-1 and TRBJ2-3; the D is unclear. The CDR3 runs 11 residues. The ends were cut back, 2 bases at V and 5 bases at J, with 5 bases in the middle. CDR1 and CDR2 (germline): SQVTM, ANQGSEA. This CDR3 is CSVEPGDTQYF. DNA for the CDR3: TGCAGCGTTGAACCTGGAGATACGCAGTATTTT.